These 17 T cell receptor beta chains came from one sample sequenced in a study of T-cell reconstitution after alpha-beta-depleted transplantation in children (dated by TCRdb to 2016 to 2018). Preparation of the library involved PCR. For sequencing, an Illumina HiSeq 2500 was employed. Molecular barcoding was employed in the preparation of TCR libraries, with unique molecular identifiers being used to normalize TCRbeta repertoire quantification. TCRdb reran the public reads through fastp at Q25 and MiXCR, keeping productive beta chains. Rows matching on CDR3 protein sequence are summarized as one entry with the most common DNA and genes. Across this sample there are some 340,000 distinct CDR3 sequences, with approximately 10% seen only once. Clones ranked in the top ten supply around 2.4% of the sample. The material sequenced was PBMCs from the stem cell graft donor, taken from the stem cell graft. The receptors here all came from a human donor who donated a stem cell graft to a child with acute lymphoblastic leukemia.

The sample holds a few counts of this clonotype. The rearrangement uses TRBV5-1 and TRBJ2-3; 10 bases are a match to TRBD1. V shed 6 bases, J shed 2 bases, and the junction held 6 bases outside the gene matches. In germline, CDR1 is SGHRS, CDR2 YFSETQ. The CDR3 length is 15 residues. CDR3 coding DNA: TGCGCCAGCATCCCGGGACAGGGGTTCACAGATACGCAGTATTTT. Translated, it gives CASIPGQGFTDTQYF.

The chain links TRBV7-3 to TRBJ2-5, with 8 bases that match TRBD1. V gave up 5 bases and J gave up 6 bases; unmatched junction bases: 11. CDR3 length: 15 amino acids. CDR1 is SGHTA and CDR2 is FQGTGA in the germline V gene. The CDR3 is CASSPRPGGEKTQYF. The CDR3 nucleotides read TGTGCCAGCAGCCCCCGTCCAGGGGGCGAAAAGACCCAGTACTTC.

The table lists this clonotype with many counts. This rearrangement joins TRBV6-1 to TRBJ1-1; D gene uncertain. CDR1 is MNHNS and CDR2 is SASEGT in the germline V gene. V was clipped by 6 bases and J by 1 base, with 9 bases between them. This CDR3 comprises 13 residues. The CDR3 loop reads CASRVGPNTEAFF. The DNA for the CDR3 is TGTGCCAGCAGAGTGGGCCCGAACACTGAAGCTTTCTTT.

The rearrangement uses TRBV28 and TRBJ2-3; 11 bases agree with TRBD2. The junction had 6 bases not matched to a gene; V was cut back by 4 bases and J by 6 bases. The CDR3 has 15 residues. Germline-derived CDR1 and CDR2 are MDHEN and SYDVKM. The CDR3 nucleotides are TGTGCCAGCAGTTCACTAGCGGGAGCGTGGGATACGCAGTATTTT. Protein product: CASSSLAGAWDTQYF.

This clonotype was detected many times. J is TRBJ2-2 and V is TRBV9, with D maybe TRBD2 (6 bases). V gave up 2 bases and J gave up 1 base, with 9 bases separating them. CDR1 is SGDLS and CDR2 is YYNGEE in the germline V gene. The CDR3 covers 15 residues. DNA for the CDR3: TGTGCCAGCAGCGTCGGGACTCTGAACACCGGGGAGCTGTTTTTT. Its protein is CASSVGTLNTGELFF.

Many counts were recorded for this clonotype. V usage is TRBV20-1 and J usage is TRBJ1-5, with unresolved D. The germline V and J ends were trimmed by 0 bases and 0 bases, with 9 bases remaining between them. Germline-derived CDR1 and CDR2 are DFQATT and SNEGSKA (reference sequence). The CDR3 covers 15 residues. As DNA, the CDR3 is TGCAGTGCTAGAGATCCCGGGAATAGCAATCAGCCCCAGCATTTT. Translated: CSARDPGNSNQPQHF.

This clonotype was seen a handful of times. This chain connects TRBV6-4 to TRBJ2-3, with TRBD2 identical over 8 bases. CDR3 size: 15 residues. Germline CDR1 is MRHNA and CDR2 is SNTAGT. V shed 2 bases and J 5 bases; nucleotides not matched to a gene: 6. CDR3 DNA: TGTGCCAGCAGTGACGGCGCGGGAGGAGTAGATACGCAGTATTTT. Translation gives CASSDGAGGVDTQYF.

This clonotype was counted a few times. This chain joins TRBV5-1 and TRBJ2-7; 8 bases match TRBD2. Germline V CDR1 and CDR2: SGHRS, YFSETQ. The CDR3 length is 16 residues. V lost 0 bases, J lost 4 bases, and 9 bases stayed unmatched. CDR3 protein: CASSLEGTSAGYEQYF. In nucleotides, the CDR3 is TGCGCCAGCAGCTTGGAGGGGACTAGTGCAGGATACGAGCAGTACTTC.

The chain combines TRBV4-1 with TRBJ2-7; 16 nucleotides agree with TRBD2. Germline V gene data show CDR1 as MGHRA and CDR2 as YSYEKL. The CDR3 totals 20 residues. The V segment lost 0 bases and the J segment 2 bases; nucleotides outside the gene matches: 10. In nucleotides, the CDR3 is TGCGCCAGCAGCCAAGATTCGGGGACTAGCGGGAGGGCCGGTGCCTACGAGCAGTACTTC. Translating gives CASSQDSGTSGRAGAYEQYF.

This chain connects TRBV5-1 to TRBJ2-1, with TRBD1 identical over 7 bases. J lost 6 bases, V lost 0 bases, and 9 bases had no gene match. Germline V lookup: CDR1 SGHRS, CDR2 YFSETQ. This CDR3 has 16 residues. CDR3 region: CASSLGRGTVINEQFF. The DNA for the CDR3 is TGCGCCAGCAGCTTGGGGCGAGGGACAGTGATCAATGAGCAGTTCTTC.

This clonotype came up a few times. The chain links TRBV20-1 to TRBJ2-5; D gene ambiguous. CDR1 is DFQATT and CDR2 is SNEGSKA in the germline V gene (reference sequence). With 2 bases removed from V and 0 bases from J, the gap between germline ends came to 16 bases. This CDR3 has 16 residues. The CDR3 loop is CSARFLGSRHQETQYF. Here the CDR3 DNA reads TGCAGTGCTAGATTCCTGGGCTCCCGACACCAAGAGACCCAGTACTTC.

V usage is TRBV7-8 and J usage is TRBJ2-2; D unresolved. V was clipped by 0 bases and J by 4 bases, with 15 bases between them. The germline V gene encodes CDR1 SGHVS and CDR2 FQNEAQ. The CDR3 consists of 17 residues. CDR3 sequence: CASSLAVAGERTGELFF. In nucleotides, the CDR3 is TGTGCCAGCAGCTTAGCTGTAGCAGGCGAGCGCACCGGGGAGCTGTTTTTT. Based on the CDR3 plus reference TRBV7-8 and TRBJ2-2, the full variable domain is GAGVSQSPRYKVAKRGQDVALRCDPISGHVSLFWYQQALGQGPEFLTYFQNEAQLDKSGLPSDRFFAERPEGSVSTLKIQRTQQEDSAVYLCASSLAVAGERTGELFFGEGSRLTVL.

In DNA, the CDR3 is TGTGCCAGCAGCCTACGGGAGCGGGAGGGCCCCTACGAGCAGTACTTC. This translates into CASSLREREGPYEQYF. J is TRBJ2-7 and V is TRBV7-6, with 10 bases aligning to TRBD2. The germline CDR1 and CDR2 sequences are SGHVS and FNYEAQ. The ends lost 5 bases at V and 2 bases at J; junction bases unmatched: 9. This CDR3 is 16 amino acids long.

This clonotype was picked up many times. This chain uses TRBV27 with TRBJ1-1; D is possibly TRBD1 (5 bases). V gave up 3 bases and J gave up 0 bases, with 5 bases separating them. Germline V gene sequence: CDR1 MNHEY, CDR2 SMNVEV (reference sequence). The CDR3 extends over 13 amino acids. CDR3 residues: CASSLTVNTEAFF. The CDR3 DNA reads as TGTGCCAGCAGTTTGACAGTGAACACTGAAGCTTTCTTT.

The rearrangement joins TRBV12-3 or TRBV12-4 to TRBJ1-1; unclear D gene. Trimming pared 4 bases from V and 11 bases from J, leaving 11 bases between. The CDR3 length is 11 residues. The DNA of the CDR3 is TGTGCCAGCAGTTCTGGGGTGGGGGCTTTCTTT. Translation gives CASSSGVGAFF.

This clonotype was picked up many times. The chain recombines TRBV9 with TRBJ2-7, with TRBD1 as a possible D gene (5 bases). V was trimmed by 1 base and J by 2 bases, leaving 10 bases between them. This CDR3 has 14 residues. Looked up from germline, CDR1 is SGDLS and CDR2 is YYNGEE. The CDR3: CASSVTQVPYEQYF. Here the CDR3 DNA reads TGTGCCAGCAGCGTAACACAGGTTCCCTACGAGCAGTACTTC.

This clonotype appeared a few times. CDR3 sequence: CASSQPSDNQPQHF. CDR3 coding DNA: TGCGCCAGCAGCCAACCGTCAGACAATCAGCCCCAGCATTTT. The V call is TRBV4-1, the J call TRBJ1-5; D not resolved. Germline assignment: CDR1 MGHRA and CDR2 YSYEKL. The CDR3 spans 14 residues. V was trimmed by 2 bases and J by 3 bases, leaving 8 bases between them.